These 19 T cell receptor beta chains were all obtained from the same sample, sequenced in a study of T cells in Graves' hyperthyroidism and ophthalmopathy. Amplification of TCR beta CDR3 regions used RNA as the template. The TCR CDR3 first-round RT-PCR relied on the HTBI primer set. MiXCR was run by TCRdb on the multiplex PCR reads, yielding one entry per CDR3 protein. The table lists about 270,000 distinct CDR3 sequences, roughly 22% of them singletons. The sequenced sample consisted of blood. The receptor set was obtained from a middle-aged woman with Graves' ophthalmopathy.

This clonotype has a count of ten or more. The V and J genes are TRBV5-1 and TRBJ2-7; 12 bases agree with TRBD2. CDR3 length equals 16 residues. Looked up from germline, CDR1 is SGHRS and CDR2 is YFSETQ. Trimming cost V 0 bases and J 5 bases; bases outside gene matches: 6. The DNA for the CDR3 is TGCGCCAGCAGCTTGGAGGCACTAGCGGGAGGAGACGAGCAGTACTTC. This translates into CASSLEALAGGDEQYF.

This clonotype has only a few counts. The chain has TRBV28 and TRBJ1-5; D unresolved. This CDR3 is built from 16 residues. Trimming removed 7 bases from V and 0 bases from J, with 16 bases in between. In germline, CDR1 is MDHEN, CDR2 SYDVKM. The DNA of the CDR3 is TGTGCCAGCACCTTGGCTGGGCAAGCTAGCAATCAGCCCCAGCATTTT. This translates into CASTLAGQASNQPQHF.

Many counts were recorded for this clonotype. The rearrangement joins TRBV7-3 to TRBJ1-1; D not certain. Trimming took 6 bases from V and 1 from J, leaving 9 bases between them. The CDR3 is made up of 13 amino acids. In germline, CDR1 is SGHTA, CDR2 FQGTGA. CDR3 sequence (DNA): TGTGCCAGCAGTGGGGAGGCGAACACTGAAGCTTTCTTT. Amino acid sequence: CASSGEANTEAFF.

The chain links TRBV6-2 or TRBV6-3 to TRBJ2-7; 12 bases fit TRBD2. The CDR3 contains 16 residues. Per the germline V gene, CDR1 is MNHEY and CDR2 is SVGEGT. The V gene end was trimmed by 0 bases and the J gene end by 6 bases; junction bases not matched to a gene: 6. DNA for the CDR3: TGTGCCAGCAGTTACTCGCGACTAGCGGGAGTACCCGAGCAGTACTTC. Translated, it gives CASSYSRLAGVPEQYF.

This chain links TRBV27 with TRBJ1-2, with D uncertain. V lost 7 bases and J lost 6, with 0 bases in between. The germline CDR1 and CDR2 sequences are MNHEY and SMNVEV (reference sequence). This CDR3 has 8 amino acids. This CDR3 reads CASNGYTF. The CDR3, as DNA: TGTGCCAGCAATGGCTACACCTTC.

This clonotype was detected ten times or more. The chain has TRBV5-1 and TRBJ2-7; the D is unclear. This CDR3 contains 13 residues. Germline lookup yields CDR1 SGHRS and CDR2 YFSETQ. Between the trimmed V and J ends, which lost 4 bases and 2 bases, there was a span of 10 bases. The CDR3 DNA reads as TGCGCCAGCAGCACCGCTGGCACCTACGAGCAGTACTTC. It translates to CASSTAGTYEQYF.

The chain uses TRBV28 and TRBJ1-1, with 12 bases identical to TRBD1. Germline CDR1 reads MDHEN; CDR2 reads SYDVKM. The CDR3 loop spans 14 amino acids. V shed 6 bases and J 5 bases; nucleotides not matched to a gene: 4. The CDR3 DNA reads TGTGCCAGCAGGGGACAGGGGGCAGTAACTGAAGCTTTCTTT. Translation gives CASRGQGAVTEAFF.

The chain has TRBV6-1 and TRBJ2-7; 8 bases are a match to TRBD1. V lost 1 base and J lost 3; bases outside the gene matches: 2. The CDR3 contains 14 residues. The germline gives CDR1 MNHNS, CDR2 SASEGT. The CDR3 bases are TGTGCCAGCAGTGAAGGGACAGGGCTCTACGAGCAGTACTTC. This encodes CASSEGTGLYEQYF.

The sample holds a few counts of this clonotype. The gene calls are TRBV30 and TRBJ1-2; a possible D gene is TRBD1 (5 bases). V lost 3 bases, J lost 4 bases, and 12 bases lay in between. CDR3 length: 13 amino acids. Germline assignment: CDR1 GTSNPN and CDR2 SVGIG (reference sequence). This CDR3 reads CAWSYGTSYGYTF. The CDR3 DNA reads as TGTGCCTGGAGCTACGGGACCTCCTATGGCTACACCTTC. Complete variable domain (other parts from reference TRBV30 and TRBJ1-2): SQTIHQWPATLVQPVGSPLSLECTVEGTSNPNLYWYRQAAGRGLQLLFYSVGIGQISSEVPQNLSASRPQDRQFILSSKKLLLSDSGFYLCAWSYGTSYGYTFGSGTRLTVV.

This clonotype was recorded many times. The chain has TRBV30 and TRBJ2-7; D possibly corresponds to TRBD2 (6 bases). V was trimmed by 5 bases and J by 2 bases, leaving 19 bases between them. Germline CDR1 and CDR2: GTSNPN and SVGIG (reference sequence). The CDR3 runs to 15 residues. The CDR3 reads CAWSGGMDHPYEQYF. For the CDR3, the DNA is TGTGCCTGGTCGGGCGGGATGGACCATCCCTACGAGCAGTACTTC.

V is TRBV12-3 or TRBV12-4 and J is TRBJ2-5; 8 positions agree with TRBD2. Trimming cost V 4 bases and J 3 bases; bases outside gene matches: 10. The CDR3 contains 16 residues. CDR3 bases: TGTGCCAGCAGTTACAACCGGGCGGGGGGCGAAGAGACCCAGTACTTC. This codes for CASSYNRAGGEETQYF.

The chain links TRBV15 to TRBJ1-3; 7 bases align to TRBD1. The germline V gene has CDR1 LNHNV and CDR2 YYDKDF (reference sequence). This CDR3 contains 14 residues. Trimming cost V 1 base and J 5 bases; bases outside gene matches: 2. The CDR3 here is CATSRGDSRNTIYF. The CDR3 region has the DNA TGTGCCACCAGCAGAGGGGACAGCCGAAACACCATATATTTT.

This clonotype was recorded at least ten times. This sequence joins TRBV4-1 and TRBJ2-7; no definite D call. Germline values: CDR1 MGHRA, CDR2 YSYEKL. The CDR3 extends over 16 amino acids. Trimming cost V 4 bases and J 4 bases, with 20 bases left between them. CDR3 loop: CASSREVGFPEYEQYF. The CDR3, as DNA: TGCGCCAGCAGCCGAGAAGTAGGGTTCCCTGAGTACGAGCAGTACTTC.

This clonotype was observed many times. The CDR3 sequence: CASSSGSFGGELFF. The CDR3 DNA sequence: TGCGCCAGCTCTAGCGGGAGTTTCGGCGGGGAGCTGTTTTTT. This sequence joins TRBV10-2 and TRBJ2-2, with 10 bases lining up with TRBD2. The germline V gene has CDR1 WSHSY and CDR2 SAAADI. CDR3 length: 14 residues. With V trimmed by 8 bases and J by 7 bases, 7 bases remained unmatched.

This clonotype was detected only a few times. This may come from a read error, since a much larger clone is one base off. The rearrangement links TRBV6-1 to TRBJ2-3, with 8 nucleotides matching TRBD1. CDR1 and CDR2 from the germline V gene are MNHNS and SASEGT. This CDR3 has 16 residues. With V trimmed by 4 bases and J by 4 bases, 10 bases remained unmatched. The CDR3 nucleotides are TGTGCCAGCAGTGGAGGAGTTGGACAGGGCTCAGATACGCAGTATTTT. It encodes CASSGGVGQGSDTQYF.

This clonotype was seen at least ten times. The chain uses TRBV27 and TRBJ1-5; D perhaps matches TRBD1 (5 bases). CDR3 length equals 17 residues. The V gene's germline CDR1 is MNHEY and CDR2 SMNVEV (reference sequence). V shed 5 bases and J shed 0 bases, with 17 bases lying between them. The CDR3 bases are TGTGCCAGCAGTCCCCGAGGCAGGGTCTATAGCAATCAGCCCCAGCATTTT. This gives the protein CASSPRGRVYSNQPQHF.

The rearrangement joins TRBV6-2 or TRBV6-3 to TRBJ2-7; D gene unclear. The ends were cut back, 2 bases at V and 1 base at J, with 21 bases in the middle. The CDR3 runs 18 residues. CDR1 is MNHEY, CDR2 SVGEGT, per germline. The CDR3 reads CASSYLTRSFLGSYEQYF. The CDR3 DNA is TGTGCCAGCAGTTACCTGACCCGTAGCTTCCTGGGATCCTACGAGCAGTACTTC.

This clonotype was counted many times. The genes are TRBV2 and TRBJ2-7, with 9 positions matching TRBD1. This CDR3 region has 14 residues. CDR1 SNHLY and CDR2 FYNNEI come from the germline V gene. Trimming took 7 bases from V and 0 from J; bases not matched to a gene: 4. CDR3 DNA sequence: TGTGCCAGCACCGGGACAGGGAGCTCCTACGAGCAGTACTTC. Its translation is CASTGTGSSYEQYF.

This clonotype was recorded many times. This chain connects TRBV28 to TRBJ2-5, with TRBD2 matching 7 bases. V lost 5 bases and J lost 4; bases outside the gene matches: 7. This CDR3 is built from 14 residues. Germline values: CDR1 MDHEN, CDR2 SYDVKM. This chain's CDR3 is CASSALGEGETQYF. CDR3 nucleotides: TGTGCCAGCAGTGCCCTAGGGGAGGGAGAGACCCAGTACTTC. The variable domain in full, with the rest retrieved from reference TRBV28 and TRBJ2-5, is DVKVTQSSRYLVKRTGEKVFLECVQDMDHENMFWYRQDPGLGLRLIYFSYDVKMKEKGDIPEGYSVSREKKERFSLILESASTNQTSMYLCASSALGEGETQYFGPGTRLLVL.